The 31 T cell receptor beta chains below come from one sample, sequenced in a study of T cells in Graves' hyperthyroidism and ophthalmopathy. The investigators amplified TCR beta CDR3 regions from RNA transcripts. With the HTBI primer set, the TCR CDR3 went through a first round of RT-PCR. TCRdb processed the multiplex PCR reads anew with MiXCR; each CDR3 protein has one entry. Of about 160,000 distinct CDR3 sequences in the sample, 9.4% were seen once. Sequenced sample: blood. The receptors derive from a woman under 30 with Graves' hyperthyroidism that later progressed to Graves' ophthalmopathy.

There are many counts of this clonotype. The chain employs TRBV7-6 and TRBJ1-5; TRBD1 matches at 7 bases. From germline, CDR1 is SGHVS and CDR2 FNYEAQ. CDR3 length equals 15 residues. V trimming: 5 bases; J trimming: 2 bases; junction bases outside the gene matches: 6. CDR3 in amino acids: CASSTGTAGNQPQHF. In DNA form, the CDR3 reads TGTGCCAGCAGCACCGGGACAGCCGGCAATCAGCCCCAGCATTTT.

This clonotype was detected many times. The chain combines TRBV24-1 with TRBJ1-2; no clear D. The germline V and J ends were trimmed by 11 bases and 3 bases, with 15 bases remaining between them. The CDR3 contains 13 residues. CDR1 is KGHDR and CDR2 is SFDVKD in the germline V gene. In DNA form, the CDR3 reads TGTGCCATCTCGACGGCAGCGTACTATGGCTACACCTTC. It codes for CAISTAAYYGYTF.

This clonotype has a count of ten or more. The chain combines TRBV20-1 with TRBJ2-3; 8 nucleotides align to TRBD1. The CDR3 totals 14 residues. Trimming took 3 bases from V and 5 from J; bases not matched to a gene: 7. Germline-derived CDR1 and CDR2 are DFQATT and SNEGSKA (reference sequence). The chain's CDR3 is CSARDGQGGDTQYF. CDR3 DNA: TGCAGTGCTAGGGATGGACAGGGAGGAGATACGCAGTATTTT.

The sample holds many counts of this clonotype. The gene calls are TRBV3-1 and TRBJ2-5, with 7 bases that match TRBD2. The germline V gene encodes CDR1 LGHDT and CDR2 YNNKEL (reference sequence). Losses at the gene ends were 3 bases for V and 3 bases for J; bases not matched to a gene: 7. The CDR3 consists of 15 residues. The DNA of the CDR3 is TGTGCCAGCAGCCAGAGAGGGCTAGCGGAAGAGACCCAGTACTTC. It translates to CASSQRGLAEETQYF.

This clonotype was found many times. The J gene is TRBJ2-3, the V gene TRBV9; D is possibly TRBD1 or TRBD2 (7 bases each). Per the germline V gene, CDR1 is SGDLS and CDR2 is YYNGEE. The CDR3 length is 15 residues. V lost 4 bases and J lost 4, with 16 bases in between. In nucleotides, the CDR3 is TGTGCCAGCAGCCAGGGGGGGGGCGGGTCAGATACGCAGTATTTT. This codes for CASSQGGGGSDTQYF.

This clonotype was seen ten or more times. This chain joins TRBV5-1 and TRBJ1-6; TRBD1 might be the D (5 bases). The V and J ends lost 6 bases and 5 bases respectively, with 12 bases between them. CDR1 and CDR2 from the germline V gene are SGHRS and YFSETQ. CDR3 length: 14 residues. CDR3 protein: CASKVDSDNSPLHF. CDR3 in DNA: TGCGCCAGCAAAGTCGACAGCGATAATTCACCCCTCCACTTT.

This clonotype turned up a few times. The junction and the germline gene differ at one end; a read error may be behind it. The rearrangement uses TRBV6-2 or TRBV6-3 and TRBJ2-6; D could derive from TRBD1 or TRBD2 (5 bases each). Germline CDR1 and CDR2: MNHEY and SVGEGT. This CDR3 has 17 amino acids. The chain's CDR3 is CASSYEDSSSGANVPTF. The CDR3 DNA follows: TGTGCCAGCAGTTACGAGGACTCGAGCTCTGGGGCCAACGTCCCGACTTTC.

This clonotype was detected many times. The genes are TRBV19 and TRBJ2-1, with 13 bases lining up with TRBD2. CDR1 and CDR2 from the germline V gene are LNHDA and SQIVND (reference sequence). The V segment lost 4 bases and the J segment 6 bases; nucleotides outside the gene matches: 9. This CDR3 has 17 amino acids. This CDR3 reads CASSTPGTSGDINEQFF. The CDR3 DNA reads as TGTGCCAGTAGTACCCCCGGGACTAGCGGGGACATCAATGAGCAGTTCTTC.

This clonotype came up many times. This sequence joins TRBV20-1 and TRBJ2-7; possible D gene TRBD1, 6 bases. Germline CDR1 reads DFQATT; CDR2 reads SNEGSKA (reference sequence). Trimming took off 3 bases at V and 0 bases at J, with 18 bases between the two ends. The CDR3 contains 16 residues. CDR3 in DNA: TGCAGTGCTAGTACCACAGGGTTCTTCAACTCCTACGAGCAGTACTTC. Amino acids: CSASTTGFFNSYEQYF.

J is TRBJ1-2 and V is TRBV9, with 8 bases that match TRBD1. This CDR3 comprises 13 residues. V gave up 3 bases and J gave up 4 bases; unmatched junction bases: 2. Germline V CDR1 and CDR2: SGDLS, YYNGEE. This CDR3 is CASSGQGTYGYTF. The CDR3 nucleotides are TGTGCCAGCAGCGGACAGGGGACCTATGGCTACACCTTC.

This clonotype was seen repeatedly, ten times or more. The rearrangement uses TRBV9 and TRBJ2-7; TRBD2 matches at 7 bases. The length of the CDR3 is 15 residues. In germline, CDR1 is SGDLS, CDR2 YYNGEE. The J segment lost 0 bases and the V segment lost 2 bases, leaving 5 bases of the junction unmatched. CDR3 in amino acids: CASSVEAGSSYEQYF. The DNA for the CDR3 is TGTGCCAGCAGCGTCGAAGCGGGGTCCTCCTACGAGCAGTACTTC.

The CDR3 reads CASSLSQTSGGNTGELFF. The CDR3 nucleotides are TGTGCCAGCAGTTTAAGTCAGACTAGCGGGGGGAACACCGGGGAGCTGTTTTTT. This chain links TRBV12-3 or TRBV12-4 with TRBJ2-2; 12 positions match TRBD2. With 2 bases clipped from V and 1 base from J, the junction kept 5 bases outside the gene matches. The CDR3 is made up of 18 amino acids.

The table lists this clonotype with many counts. This could be a read error, since a much larger clone is one nucleotide away. The V and J genes are TRBV5-1 and TRBJ1-2; D is unresolved. Trimming pared 0 bases from V and 3 bases from J, leaving 6 bases between. The V gene's germline CDR1 is SGHRS and CDR2 YFSETQ. The CDR3 consists of 13 residues. In DNA form, the CDR3 reads TGCGCCAGCAGCTTGGGTAGGGACTATGGCTACACCTTC. Its translation: CASSLGRDYGYTF.

This clonotype was observed a few times. The chain links TRBV19 to TRBJ2-7; no definite D call. Between the trimmed V and J ends, which lost 5 bases and 7 bases, there was a span of 9 bases. Germline assignment: CDR1 LNHDA and CDR2 SQIVND (reference sequence). This CDR3 is built from 11 residues. Here the CDR3 DNA reads TGTGCCAGTAGTTCCAGCCGTGAGCAGTACTTC. Translated, it gives CASSSSREQYF.

This clonotype was detected many times. The J gene is TRBJ1-5, the V gene TRBV12-3 or TRBV12-4, with unresolved D. The V end was cut by 4 bases, the J end by 3 bases, with 10 bases between. The CDR3 is 14 residues long. The CDR3 DNA sequence: TGTGCCAGCAGTTGGGGTGGACTCAATCAGCCCCAGCATTTT. Translation gives CASSWGGLNQPQHF.

In its sample, this clonotype was seen many times. The chain uses TRBV12-3 or TRBV12-4 and TRBJ2-1; 7 bases fit TRBD1. The CDR3 runs 20 residues. The V and J ends lost 6 bases and 3 bases, in that order; junction bases with no gene match: 23. The CDR3 coding sequence is TGTGCCAGCAGCCAGTTAAACAGGGGCATTGCCCTCGCGCTCTACAATGAGCAGTTCTTC. Translating gives CASSQLNRGIALALYNEQFF.

There are many counts of this clonotype. The CDR3: CASSIGYNQPQHF. As DNA, the CDR3 is TGTGCCAGTAGTATTGGGTACAATCAGCCCCAGCATTTT. The V and J genes are TRBV19 and TRBJ1-5, with no clear D. Deletions cut 3 bases from V and 3 bases from J, with 6 bases between. CDR3 size: 13 residues. Germline V gives CDR1 LNHDA, CDR2 SQIVND (reference sequence).

This clonotype appeared many times. The V and J genes are TRBV12-3 or TRBV12-4 and TRBJ1-1; D is undetermined. The CDR3 runs to 17 residues. V was trimmed by 1 base and J by 2 bases, leaving 17 bases between them. The CDR3 DNA follows: TGTGCCAGCAGTTTAGAATATAGCTCCGATTATAACACTGAAGCTTTCTTT. This translates into CASSLEYSSDYNTEAFF.

This clonotype was counted between two and nine times. This rearrangement joins TRBV9 to TRBJ2-3; possibly TRBD2 for D (6 bases). The CDR3 consists of 12 residues. Germline V gives CDR1 SGDLS, CDR2 YYNGEE. V was clipped by 10 bases and J by 3 bases, with 12 bases between them. The DNA of the CDR3 is TGTGCCTCGGGCGGGGCTACAGATACGCAGTATTTT. The encoded protein is CASGGATDTQYF.

With regard to this clonotype: A much larger clone sits a single nucleotide away, making a read error possible. Likely a read error: the CDR3 ends without its conserved phenylalanine or tryptophan. This chain uses TRBV28 with TRBJ1-1; TRBD1 is a possible D gene (5 bases). The CDR3 covers 14 residues. Trimming removed 8 bases from V and 5 bases from J, with 18 bases in between. The germline gives CDR1 MDHEN, CDR2 SYDVKM. The CDR3: CASGIVGGLTEAFS. CDR3 nucleotide sequence: TGTGCCAGCGGAATTGTCGGGGGATTAACTGAAGCTTTCTCT.

In this sample, this clonotype turned up many times. V and J are TRBV6-1 and TRBJ1-1; unclear D gene. The CDR3 has 14 residues. Germline V gives CDR1 MNHNS, CDR2 SASEGT. V lost 6 bases to trimming and J lost 4 bases, with 15 bases between them. The CDR3 loop is CASSGNNLRTEAFF. Here the CDR3 DNA reads TGTGCCAGCAGCGGCAATAATTTACGCACTGAAGCTTTCTTT.

This clonotype was counted at least ten times. The chain employs TRBV20-1 and TRBJ2-5; D is unclear. CDR3 length: 13 residues. CDR1 is DFQATT and CDR2 is SNEGSKA in the germline V gene (reference sequence). Deletions cut 5 bases from V and 0 bases from J, with 10 bases between. The CDR3 region is CSALAMYQETQYF. The CDR3 DNA sequence: TGCAGTGCTCTTGCAATGTACCAAGAGACCCAGTACTTC.

The sample holds many counts of this clonotype. The chain has TRBV19 and TRBJ2-2; D is unclear. This CDR3 has 15 amino acids. Germline CDR1 LNHDA, CDR2 SQIVND (reference sequence). The germline V and J ends were trimmed by 5 bases and 3 bases, with 13 bases remaining between them. DNA for the CDR3: TGTGCCAGTAGTTCCCGCGCCGCATACACCGGGGAGCTGTTTTTT. Its translation is CASSSRAAYTGELFF.

This clonotype was seen at least ten times. This chain uses TRBV7-9 with TRBJ1-4; a possible D gene is TRBD1 (5 bases). CDR1 SEHNR and CDR2 FQNEAQ come from the germline V gene (reference sequence). V shed 5 bases and J shed 0 bases, with 22 bases lying between them. CDR3 length equals 19 residues. The DNA of the CDR3 is TGTGCCAGCAGCCCACCTAGAGGGACCGCCGCAGCAACTAATGAAAAACTGTTTTTT. Amino acid sequence: CASSPPRGTAAATNEKLFF.

This clonotype was counted at least ten times. The chain couples TRBV6-1 to TRBJ2-2; D remains unclear. The CDR3 is made up of 15 amino acids. Between the trimmed V and J ends, which lost 6 bases and 6 bases, there was a span of 17 bases. Germline lookup yields CDR1 MNHNS and CDR2 SASEGT. The CDR3 region is CASSPTGPQPGELFF. CDR3 DNA sequence: TGTGCCAGCAGCCCTACCGGACCTCAACCCGGGGAGCTGTTTTTT.

This clonotype has only a few counts. The CDR3 DNA sequence: TGTGCCAGCAGCTTGGCCGAGGGCTCCAACTATGGCTACACCTTC. This encodes CASSLAEGSNYGYTF. The rearrangement joins TRBV5-4 to TRBJ1-2, with D hard to call. The CDR3 covers 15 residues. CDR1 is SGHNT, CDR2 YYREEE, per germline (reference sequence). The ends were cut back, 0 bases at V and 2 bases at J, with 11 bases in the middle.

This clonotype was seen more than once but under ten times. V usage is TRBV19 and J usage is TRBJ1-1; D is uncertain. V was cut by 4 bases and J by 0 bases, with 9 bases left in between. The CDR3 runs to 14 residues. Germline V gives CDR1 LNHDA, CDR2 SQIVND (reference sequence). The CDR3: CASSTYTMNTEAFF. CDR3 in DNA: TGTGCCAGTAGTACATACACCATGAACACTGAAGCTTTCTTT.

This clonotype was observed many times. The CDR3: CASSSRDRAVYGYTF. The CDR3 DNA sequence: TGTGCCAGCAGCTCGCGCGACAGGGCGGTCTATGGCTACACCTTC. This sequence joins TRBV7-9 and TRBJ1-2, with 7 nucleotides matching TRBD1. The V and J ends lost 4 bases and 4 bases, in that order; junction bases with no gene match: 9. The CDR3 runs to 15 residues. Germline lookup yields CDR1 SEHNR and CDR2 FQNEAQ (reference sequence). The variable domain in full, with the rest retrieved from reference TRBV7-9 and TRBJ1-2, is DTGVSQNPRHKITKRGQNVTFRCDPISEHNRLYWYRQTLGQGPEFLTYFQNEAQLEKSRLLSDRFSAERPKGSFSTLEIQRTEQGDSAMYLCASSSRDRAVYGYTFGSGTRLTVV.

This clonotype was recorded many times. The chain joins TRBV11-2 to TRBJ2-5; 10 bases align to TRBD2. CDR1 SGHAT and CDR2 FQNNGV come from the germline V gene. Trimming took 5 bases from V and 5 from J; bases not matched to a gene: 14. The CDR3 totals 17 residues. CDR3 protein: CASSQDSEREGEETQYF. The DNA of the CDR3 is TGTGCCAGCAGCCAAGACTCGGAGCGGGAGGGGGAGGAGACCCAGTACTTC.

This clonotype was detected a few times. This chain links TRBV4-1 with TRBJ2-7; tentative D call: TRBD2 (6 bases). From germline, CDR1 is MGHRA and CDR2 YSYEKL. CDR3 length equals 15 residues. V shed 0 bases and J shed 3 bases, with 12 bases lying between them. For the CDR3, the DNA is TGCGCCAGCAGCCAAGAAGGAGGGGACGTCTACGAGCAGTACTTC. Its translation is CASSQEGGDVYEQYF.

This clonotype occurred many times. The rearrangement joins TRBV20-1 to TRBJ2-5; 9 bases agree with TRBD2. This CDR3 is built from 16 residues. From germline, CDR1 is DFQATT and CDR2 SNEGSKA (reference sequence). Trimming cost V 3 bases and J 5 bases; bases outside gene matches: 13. In DNA, the CDR3 is TGCAGTGCTAGTGACTGGGCGGGGGGGCACTCGGAGACCCAGTACTTC. The encoded protein is CSASDWAGGHSETQYF.